The rows below give T cell receptor beta chains drawn from one sample of a study of blood T cell repertoires in COVID-19. Some clones are missing from TCRdb's copy, which holds only in-frame ones; the method was immunoSEQ multiplex PCR. The sample yields about 310,000 clones, more than 75% seen once. Source material: peripheral blood. These receptor sequences come from a woman between 45 and 65 years old who had recovered from COVID-19. CDR3s include the opening cysteine and the closing phenylalanine or tryptophan. A D gene is named only where the DNA matches it firmly. For some rows the clone size is stated as once, few or many, or as a class when expanded; others skip it.

TGCGCCAGCAGCACCAACAGGGGGCGAGGGGAAGATACGCAGTATTTT	CASSTNRGRGEDTQYF	TRBD1	.	TRBV5-1	TRBJ2-3
TGTGCCAGCAGCCAAGGACTGGGCTACGAGCAGTACTTC	CASSQGLGYEQYF	.	.	TRBV5-4	TRBJ2-7
TGCAGCGTAGAAGGAGGGGGTCGGAACTATGGCTACACCTTC	CSVEGGGRNYGYTF	.	.	TRBV29-1	TRBJ1-2
TGTGCCTGGAGTGGAGGGGGAAGCAATCAGCCCCAGCATTTT	CAWSGGGSNQPQHF	.	.	TRBV30	TRBJ1-5
TGTGCCAGCCGACCCGGCACAGAGGATACGCAGTATTTT	CASRPGTEDTQYF	.	.	TRBV27	TRBJ2-3
TGTGCCAGCAAATTAGGAGTGAACACTGAAGCTTTCTTT	CASKLGVNTEAFF	.	.	TRBV12-3/TRBV12-4	TRBJ1-1
TGTGCCAGTAGTGAGCGCTTCGCGCTCTCGTTTGGCTACACCTTC	CASSERFALSFGYTF	.	.	TRBV19	TRBJ1-2
TGTGCCAGCAGAAGCAGAGGTAAAGAGACCCAGTACTTC	CASRSRGKETQYF	.	.	TRBV28	TRBJ2-5
TGTGCCAGCAGCTTGGGGACTAGCGGGAGCATCGTTAATGAGCAGTTCTTC	CASSLGTSGSIVNEQFF	TRBD2	.	TRBV5-6	TRBJ2-1
TGTGCCTGGAGTAGGCGGTATGGCTACACCTTC	CAWSRRYGYTF	.	.	TRBV30	TRBJ1-2
TGTGCCAGTAGTTCTATAACGGGACTTTCTGGAAACACCATATATTTT	CASSSITGLSGNTIYF	.	.	TRBV19	TRBJ1-3
TGTGCCTGCCAGGATACTGGCTACACCTTC	CACQDTGYTF	.	.	TRBV30	TRBJ1-2
TGTGCCAGCAGCTTCGGGTATAATTCACCCCTCCACTTT	CASSFGYNSPLHF	.	once	TRBV11-2	TRBJ1-6
TGTGCCAGCAGCCCCCGGACAGGATCTGCAGACGAGCAGTACTTC	CASSPRTGSADEQYF	TRBD1	.	TRBV5-5	TRBJ2-7
TGTGCCAGCAGTTACTCGTTTAGCGGGGGGGCTGGGGAGCAGTTCTTC	CASSYSFSGGAGEQFF	TRBD2	.	TRBV6-5	TRBJ2-1
TGTGCCAGCAGCCAAGATCCAGGGGCTAAAGAGACCCAGTACTTC	CASSQDPGAKETQYF	.	.	TRBV3-1/TRBV3-2	TRBJ2-5
TGCGCCAGCAGCCACCTAGACGGCGAGCAGTACTTC	CASSHLDGEQYF	.	once	TRBV4-1	TRBJ2-7
TGCGCCAGCAGCTCCCAGGGGGAGGTCGCCTACAATGAGCAGTTCTTC	CASSSQGEVAYNEQFF	.	.	TRBV5-1	TRBJ2-1
TGCGCCAGCAGCCAAGGGCTAGCGGGAGGGGGTGAGCAGTTCTTC	CASSQGLAGGGEQFF	TRBD2	.	TRBV4-3	TRBJ2-1
TGTGCCAGCAGCCCCAACAGGGGGCGGGGGACCGGGGAGCTGTTTTTT	CASSPNRGRGTGELFF	TRBD1	.	TRBV7-2	TRBJ2-2
TGTGCCAGCCACAGGGATTCCACCGGGGAGCTGTTTTTT	CASHRDSTGELFF	.	.	TRBV6-6	TRBJ2-2
TGTGCCAGCTCACCAATGGCCCCAGCTAGCGGGGCTGGGGAGACCCAGTACTTC	CASSPMAPASGAGETQYF	TRBD2	.	TRBV18	TRBJ2-5
TGTGCCATCAAGCGGGGCGGCCTCTACGAGCAGTACTTC	CAIKRGGLYEQYF	TRBD2	few	TRBV28	TRBJ2-7
TGTGCCAGCAGCTCAGCAGGGGACCATTCACCCCTCCACTTT	CASSSAGDHSPLHF	.	.	TRBV9	TRBJ1-6
TGTGCCATACAACCGGGAGCGCGGAACACTGAAGCTTTCTTT	CAIQPGARNTEAFF	.	once	TRBV30	TRBJ1-1
TGTGCCAGCAGCTCGGCTCTAGCGTCCCTATCGTTC	CASSSALASLSF	.	once	TRBV5-6	TRBJ2-7
TGTGCCAGCAGCCAAATACCGGGACAGGGGGCTAGGACTGAAGCTTTCTTT	CASSQIPGQGARTEAFF	TRBD1	.	TRBV3-1/TRBV3-2	TRBJ1-1
TGTGCCAGCAGCTTAATTGGCGGGAGCACAGATACGCAGTATTTT	CASSLIGGSTDTQYF	.	.	TRBV11-1	TRBJ2-3
TGTGCCAGCAGCGTGACAGGACAGGACCAAGAGACCCAGTACTTC	CASSVTGQDQETQYF	TRBD1	.	TRBV7-9	TRBJ2-5
TGTGCCAGCACCCAAGGTCGGGGGGACACTGAAGCTTTCTTT	CASTQGRGDTEAFF	.	.	TRBV28	TRBJ1-1
TGTGCCAGCAGTCAGGGATACACTGAAGCTTTCTTT	CASSQGYTEAFF	.	few	TRBV28	TRBJ1-1
TGTGCCAGCAGGGCAGTGACCGGGAAGCCCCAGCATTTT	CASRAVTGKPQHF	.	.	TRBV28	TRBJ1-5
TGTGCCAGCAGCCAAGGAGGTAAAGGAGCGGGTGGTGGAAACACCATATATTTT	CASSQGGKGAGGGNTIYF	.	.	TRBV3-1/TRBV3-2	TRBJ1-3
TGTGCCAGCAGCCAAGCGCCGGGAGTCAAAAACATTCAGTACTTC	CASSQAPGVKNIQYF	.	.	TRBV14	TRBJ2-4
TGTGCCAGCAGCCCGGACAAGAACACTGAAGCTTTCTTT	CASSPDKNTEAFF	.	.	TRBV5-6	TRBJ1-1
TGCGCCAGCAGCCAGCCAGGACAGATCAATTCACCCCTCCACTTT	CASSQPGQINSPLHF	.	.	TRBV4-3	TRBJ1-6
TGTGCCAGCTCCATGGGACTTCACAGAGGGAATGAAAAACTGTTTTTT	CASSMGLHRGNEKLFF	.	.	TRBV18	TRBJ1-4
TGTGCCTGGAGTGTTATAGGGGGAAGGGCCTACGAGCAGTACTTC	CAWSVIGGRAYEQYF	.	.	TRBV30	TRBJ2-7
TGTGCCAGCAGCTTAAGACTTGATAACTATGGCTACACCTTC	CASSLRLDNYGYTF	.	once	TRBV7-2	TRBJ1-2
TGCAGTGCTAGTGGGCGGACTAGCGGGGCACAAGACCTCACAGATACGCAGTATTTT	CSASGRTSGAQDLTDTQYF	TRBD2	.	TRBV20-1	TRBJ2-3
TGTGCCAGCAGCCAAGATCCCAGTTACAATGAGCAGTTCTTC	CASSQDPSYNEQFF	.	.	TRBV14	TRBJ2-1
TGTGCCAGCTCACCACTGCGGGGGGTTCCTTACGAGCAGTACTTC	CASSPLRGVPYEQYF	TRBD2	.	TRBV18	TRBJ2-7
TGTGCCAGCAGCGTGACAGGGGGCACCGGGGAGCTGTTTTTT	CASSVTGGTGELFF	TRBD1	.	TRBV9	TRBJ2-2
TGTGCCAGCAGCCGATGGATTCTAGCGGGGGGAGATACGCAGTATTTT	CASSRWILAGGDTQYF	TRBD2	.	TRBV3-1/TRBV3-2	TRBJ2-3
TGTGCCACCAGACAGGGCAACACCGGGGAGCTGTTTTTT	CATRQGNTGELFF	TRBD1	.	TRBV6-5	TRBJ2-2
TGTGCCAGTAGTATAACTAGCGACGCAGATACGCAGTATTTT	CASSITSDADTQYF	TRBD2	.	TRBV19	TRBJ2-3
TGTGCCAGTAGTATCGCAGGGCGAAGAGAGACCCAGTACTTC	CASSIAGRRETQYF	.	.	TRBV19	TRBJ2-5
TGCGCCAGCAGCTCTCGACTAGCGGGAGGGCCGGTCGCCGGGGAGCTGTTTTTT	CASSSRLAGGPVAGELFF	TRBD2	.	TRBV5-1	TRBJ2-2
TGCGCCAGCAGCTCGGTGGACAGCTCCACTGAAGCTTTCTTT	CASSSVDSSTEAFF	.	.	TRBV5-1	TRBJ1-1